This T cell receptor (beta chain) comes out of a study of blood T cell repertoires in COVID-19. Overall study: The samples span acute and convalescent COVID-19 from the United States, Italy and Spain.

This clone has only a few counts. V was clipped by 5 bases and J by 4 bases, with 17 bases between them. This CDR3 comprises 15 residues. CDR1 SEHNR and CDR2 FQNEAQ come from the germline V gene (reference sequence). Authors' processing steps: How many nucleated cells were present was estimated from reference gene primer amplification. The data were produced by immunoSEQ multiplex PCR, yet TCRdb's version contains in-frame clones alone and is incomplete. That table is the source of V, J and clone size, and D and trimming were worked out from the DNA. The sample consists of approximately 90,000 clones, about 80% of them appearing once.

Specimen: peripheral blood. This TCR was recovered from a woman aged 80 or over with acute or convalescent COVID-19. The rearrangement uses TRBV7-9 and TRBJ1-2; D unclear. Written as DNA, the CDR3 is TGTGCCAGCAGCCTCGGGGAGGGTCTCGGCTATGGCTACACCTTC. Its protein product is CASSLGEGLGYGYTF.